The 12 T cell receptor beta chains presented below share a single source sample, sequenced in a study of T cell changes during pregnancy in multiple sclerosis. Here immunoSEQ multiplex PCR was the method, and the copy in TCRdb shows in-frame clones only, minus some. The table has under 50,000 clones, about 94% seen once; the top ten hold 3.9%. The sequences come from CD8+ T cells from peripheral blood mononuclear cells, collected after pregnancy. These receptors were obtained from a female donor with multiple sclerosis, enrolled in a pregnancy study.

J is TRBJ2-1 and V is TRBV19; no definite D call. Trimming left V 6 bases short and J 5 bases short, with 8 bases between. Germline CDR1 is LNHDA and CDR2 is SQIVND (reference sequence). This CDR3 contains 12 residues. CDR3 residues: CASSARDNEQFF. CDR3 DNA sequence: TGTGCCAGTAGCGCCCGGGACAATGAGCAGTTCTTC.

This clone appeared a single time. The rearrangement joins TRBV9 to TRBJ2-2; D is perhaps TRBD2 (7 bases). Germline lookup yields CDR1 SGDLS and CDR2 YYNGEE. This CDR3 contains 15 residues. V lost 0 bases to trimming and J lost 9 bases, with 15 bases between them. CDR3 coding DNA: TGTGCCAGCAGCGTAGCGGGGGGCCCGACGAGGGAGCTGTTTTTT. Encoded protein: CASSVAGGPTRELFF.

V usage is TRBV19 and J usage is TRBJ2-2; no clear D gene. Germline CDR1 LNHDA, CDR2 SQIVND (reference sequence). There are 17 residues in the CDR3. V lost 3 bases to trimming and J lost 2 bases, with 16 bases between them. This CDR3 reads CASSINRLVLNTGELFF. Written as DNA, the CDR3 is TGTGCCAGTAGTATTAATAGGCTAGTCTTAAACACCGGGGAGCTGTTTTTT.

The gene calls are TRBV27 and TRBJ2-7; TRBD2 matches at 7 bases. V was pared by 8 bases and J by 13 bases, with 11 bases of the junction left unmatched. CDR1 is MNHEY, CDR2 SMNVEV, per germline (reference sequence). CDR3 length: 11 amino acids. The CDR3 here is CASESGTMRYF. As DNA, the CDR3 is TGTGCCAGCGAATCCGGGACTATGAGATACTTC.

The chain has TRBV7-8 and TRBJ1-5; D is unresolved. V lost 3 bases and J lost 3, with 9 bases in between. CDR3 length: 14 residues. Germline V gene sequence: CDR1 SGHVS, CDR2 FQNEAQ. CDR3: CASSLARDNQPQHF. The CDR3 coding sequence is TGTGCCAGCAGCTTGGCGAGGGACAATCAGCCCCAGCATTTT. Using reference TRBV7-8 and TRBJ1-5 for the parts outside the CDR3, the full variable domain is GAGVSQSPRYKVAKRGQDVALRCDPISGHVSLFWYQQALGQGPEFLTYFQNEAQLDKSGLPSDRFFAERPEGSVSTLKIQRTQQEDSAVYLCASSLARDNQPQHFGDGTRLSIL.

V is TRBV6-1 and J is TRBJ1-4; D gene unclear. The CDR3 sequence is 15 residues long. V shed 8 bases and J shed 5 bases, with 18 bases lying between them. The germline gives CDR1 MNHNS, CDR2 SASEGT. CDR3 coding DNA: TGTGCCAGCCTTAGACTTCAGATCGGAAATGAAAAACTGTTTTTT. As protein: CASLRLQIGNEKLFF.

The rearrangement links TRBV5-6 to TRBJ1-6, with 7 bases identical to TRBD1. V was clipped by 4 bases and J by 6 bases; unmatched bases: 7. Germline CDR1 and CDR2: SGHDT and YYEEEE. The CDR3 consists of 15 residues. The chain's CDR3 is CASSAPTGANSPLHF. For the CDR3, the DNA is TGTGCCAGCAGCGCCCCCACAGGGGCTAATTCACCCCTCCACTTT. The complete variable domain, with remaining parts taken from reference TRBV5-6 and TRBJ1-6, reads DAGVTQSPTHLIKTRGQQVTLRCSPKSGHDTVSWYQQALGQGPQFIFQYYEEEERQRGNFPDRFSGHQFPNYSSELNVNALLLGDSALYLCASSAPTGANSPLHFGNGTRLTVT.

This chain joins TRBV10-2 and TRBJ2-2; 9 positions agree with TRBD2. Trimming cost V 5 bases and J 4 bases; bases outside gene matches: 2. This CDR3 has 14 residues. CDR1 and CDR2 from the germline V gene are WSHSY and SAAADI. CDR3 residues: CASSTLAGTGELFF. CDR3 nucleotides: TGCGCCAGCAGTACACTAGCGGGCACCGGGGAGCTGTTTTTT.

The chain couples TRBV28 to TRBJ2-2; D possibly corresponds to TRBD1 (5 bases). Germline V gene data show CDR1 as MDHEN and CDR2 as SYDVKM. This CDR3 has 16 residues. The V and J ends lost 7 bases and 0 bases respectively, with 15 bases between them. CDR3 region: CASTFIRATNTGELFF. In nucleotides, the CDR3 is TGTGCCAGCACCTTCATCAGGGCAACGAACACCGGGGAGCTGTTTTTT.

The chain joins TRBV6-1 to TRBJ1-2; D is unresolved. The CDR3 contains 15 residues. Trimming shortened V by 0 bases and J by 2 bases, and 10 bases separated the two germline ends. Germline lookup yields CDR1 MNHNS and CDR2 SASEGT. This chain's CDR3 is CASSEAAGMNYGYTF. In nucleotides, the CDR3 is TGTGCCAGCAGTGAAGCGGCGGGGATGAACTATGGCTACACCTTC.

This chain connects TRBV9 to TRBJ2-2, with TRBD2 identical over 13 bases. With 4 bases clipped from V and 2 bases from J, the junction kept 5 bases outside the gene matches. Germline V gene lookup returns CDR1 SGDLS and CDR2 YYNGEE. The length of the CDR3 is 17 residues. CDR3 region: CASSPLGLAGNTGELFF. The CDR3 coding sequence is TGTGCCAGCAGCCCTTTGGGACTAGCGGGAAACACCGGGGAGCTGTTTTTT.

This chain links TRBV7-6 with TRBJ2-1; D call uncertain. V dropped 1 base and J dropped 8 bases, with 15 bases sitting between them. The CDR3 has 15 residues. The germline gives CDR1 SGHVS, CDR2 FNYEAQ. The CDR3 loop is CASSLDPGWLDEQFF. In DNA form, the CDR3 reads TGTGCCAGCAGCTTAGACCCGGGTTGGTTAGATGAGCAGTTCTTC.